The 30 T cell receptor beta chains given below trace back to one sample, sequenced in a study of blood T cell repertoires in COVID-19. Libraries were prepared by immunoSEQ multiplex PCR; TCRdb keeps only in-frame clonotypes and omits some of them. The sample holds about 240,000 clones, roughly four fifths seen once. What was sequenced was peripheral blood. The source is a woman of 80 years or more with acute or convalescent COVID-19.

The chain employs TRBV4-1 and TRBJ1-3; possibly TRBD1 for D (5 bases). The CDR3 consists of 14 residues. The germline V gene encodes CDR1 MGHRA and CDR2 YSYEKL. The ends were cut back, 6 bases at V and 0 bases at J, with 9 bases in the middle. The CDR3 sequence: CASRMDNSGNTIYF. In DNA form, the CDR3 reads TGCGCCAGCAGGATGGACAACTCTGGAAACACCATATATTTT.

The CDR3 bases are TGTGCCAGCGGACTTGGGAATTTAGCGGATACGCAGTATTTT. Its protein product is CASGLGNLADTQYF. The chain employs TRBV9 and TRBJ2-3, with TRBD2 as a possible D gene (5 bases). Trimming removed 7 bases from V and 6 bases from J, with 18 bases in between. The CDR3 has 14 residues. In germline, CDR1 is SGDLS, CDR2 YYNGEE.

Comment on this clone: Other DNA sequences from this sample encode an identical CDR3 as well. The chain links TRBV18 to TRBJ1-2; no clear D gene. Germline-derived CDR1 and CDR2 are KGHSH and LQKENI. The CDR3 is 12 amino acids. V was trimmed by 2 bases and J by 3 bases, leaving 4 bases between them. The CDR3 protein is CASSPTDYGYTF. The CDR3 DNA reads TGTGCCAGCTCACCAACTGACTATGGCTACACCTTC.

The genes are TRBV19 and TRBJ2-1, with 11 bases matching TRBD2. The CDR3 runs to 14 residues. In germline, CDR1 is LNHDA, CDR2 SQIVND (reference sequence). V trimming: 6 bases; J trimming: 5 bases; junction bases outside the gene matches: 3. The CDR3 nucleotides are TGTGCCAGTAGGCCGGGACTAGCGGACAATGAGCAGTTCTTC. Encoded protein: CASRPGLADNEQFF. Using reference TRBV19 and TRBJ2-1 for the parts outside the CDR3, the full variable domain is DGGITQSPKYLFRKEGQNVTLSCEQNLNHDAMYWYRQDPGQGLRLIYYSQIVNDFQKGDIAEGYSVSREKKESFPLTVTSAQKNPTAFYLCASRPGLADNEQFFGPGTRLTVL.

V usage is TRBV7-6 and J usage is TRBJ2-7; D gene ambiguous. The CDR3 runs 18 residues. In germline, CDR1 is SGHVS, CDR2 FNYEAQ. The V end was cut by 0 bases, the J end by 6 bases, with 24 bases between. The CDR3 nucleotides are TGTGCCAGCAGCTTAGCCTTTACCCGTAAAGCTTTCGTCTCCGAGCAGTACTTC. This encodes CASSLAFTRKAFVSEQYF. Full variable domain (missing parts from reference TRBV7-6 and TRBJ2-7): GAGVSQSPRYKVTKRGQDVALRCDPISGHVSLYWYRQALGQGPEFLTYFNYEAQQDKSGLPNDRFSAERPEGSISTLTIQRTEQRDSAMYRCASSLAFTRKAFVSEQYFGPGTRLTVT.

The chain links TRBV9 to TRBJ2-5; TRBD2 aligns across 9 bases. J lost 5 bases, V lost 0 bases, and 8 bases had no gene match. The CDR3 loop spans 16 amino acids. Germline assignment: CDR1 SGDLS and CDR2 YYNGEE. This CDR3 reads CASSVVPSGVGETQYF. In DNA, the CDR3 is TGTGCCAGCAGCGTAGTGCCTAGCGGGGTGGGGGAGACCCAGTACTTC.

CDR3 sequence reads: CASIEDRGANNEQFF. CDR3 nucleotides: TGTGCCAGCATCGAGGACAGGGGGGCAAACAATGAGCAGTTCTTC. The chain carries TRBV28 and TRBJ2-1; TRBD1 matches at 10 bases. CDR1 MDHEN and CDR2 SYDVKM come from the germline V gene. V dropped 7 bases and J dropped 5; count of bases not matched to a gene: 8. The CDR3 is made up of 15 amino acids.

The rearrangement joins TRBV19 to TRBJ2-7; 12 bases line up with TRBD1. Germline V gives CDR1 LNHDA, CDR2 SQIVND (reference sequence). The V gene end was trimmed by 3 bases and the J gene end by 5 bases; junction bases not matched to a gene: 17. The CDR3 extends over 19 amino acids. The CDR3 loop reads CASSILGTGTGGGIHEQYF. Written as DNA, the CDR3 is TGTGCCAGTAGTATCCTCGGTACCGGGACAGGGGGCGGGATCCACGAGCAGTACTTC.

This clone was seen a handful of times. V gene TRBV7-3 combines with J gene TRBJ1-4, with 7 bases matching TRBD1. With 5 bases clipped from V and 7 bases from J, the junction kept 13 bases outside the gene matches. The CDR3 covers 16 residues. CDR1 and CDR2 from the germline V gene are SGHTA and FQGTGA. In nucleotides, the CDR3 is TGTGCCAGCAGCACCAAGTACAGGGGATTGGGTGAAAAACTGTTTTTT. It yields the protein CASSTKYRGLGEKLFF.

This chain uses TRBV2 with TRBJ1-4, with no clear D. CDR1 is SNHLY, CDR2 FYNNEI, per germline. The V gene lost 9 bases and the J gene lost 7 bases, with 15 bases spanning the gap. The CDR3 loop spans 13 amino acids. The CDR3 nucleotides are TGTGCCAGTGGCCGGGGAGAGGGTGAAAAACTGTTTTTT. Protein: CASGRGEGEKLFF.

Written as DNA, the CDR3 is TGTGCCAGCAGCTTTAGGGCAGGGATGAAGGGCTACACCTTC. Amino acid sequence: CASSFRAGMKGYTF. This chain links TRBV6-5 with TRBJ1-2; D might be TRBD1 (5 bases). Germline CDR1 is MNHEY and CDR2 is SVGAGI. Trimming shortened V by 6 bases and J by 8 bases, and 19 bases separated the two germline ends. CDR3 length: 14 residues.

The chain couples TRBV7-2 to TRBJ2-2; 9 positions match TRBD1. The CDR3 runs 16 residues. CDR1 SGHTA and CDR2 FQGNSA come from the germline V gene. V shed 1 base, J shed 6 bases, and the junction held 6 bases outside the gene matches. The CDR3 DNA is TGTGCCAGCAGCTTAGAAGGGACAGGGATCGCCGGGGAGCTGTTTTTT. This sequence encodes CASSLEGTGIAGELFF.

This clone was detected only a few times. V gene TRBV9 combines with J gene TRBJ1-5; 8 bases line up with TRBD1. Germline V gene lookup returns CDR1 SGDLS and CDR2 YYNGEE. V gave up 3 bases and J gave up 4 bases; unmatched junction bases: 9. There are 16 residues in the CDR3. CDR3 protein: CASSDQDRGSNQPQHF. The DNA for the CDR3 is TGTGCCAGCAGCGACCAAGACAGGGGTTCGAATCAGCCCCAGCATTTT.

The CDR3 region has the DNA TGTGCCAGCAGTTTCGGGGACAATGAGCAGTTCTTC. Residues: CASSFGDNEQFF. The genes are TRBV28 and TRBJ2-1; D might be TRBD2 (5 bases). The germline V gene encodes CDR1 MDHEN and CDR2 SYDVKM. Deletions cut 3 bases from V and 5 bases from J, with 5 bases between. The CDR3 is made up of 12 amino acids.

V gene TRBV5-1 combines with J gene TRBJ1-4; weak D call: TRBD1 (6 bases). The CDR3 contains 15 residues. The ends were cut back, 6 bases at V and 3 bases at J, with 15 bases in the middle. Germline V gene data show CDR1 as SGHRS and CDR2 as YFSETQ. CDR3 bases: TGCGCCAGCACCGGGGACGGACAGTCTAATGAAAAACTGTTTTTT. It specifies CASTGDGQSNEKLFF. Full variable domain (missing parts from reference TRBV5-1 and TRBJ1-4): KAGVTQTPRYLIKTRGQQVTLSCSPISGHRSVSWYQQTPGQGLQFLFEYFSETQRNKGNFPGRFSGRQFSNSRSEMNVSTLELGDSALYLCASTGDGQSNEKLFFGSGTQLSVL.

This CDR3 reads CASSRATSGNTGELFF. CDR3 nucleotides: TGTGCCAGCAGCCGGGCGACTAGCGGTAACACCGGGGAGCTGTTTTTT. The chain joins TRBV3-1 (or the pseudogene TRBV3-2) to TRBJ2-2; 9 nucleotides match TRBD2. In germline, CDR1 is LGHDT, CDR2 YNNKEL (reference sequence). The CDR3 length is 16 residues. Trimming removed 4 bases from V and 2 bases from J; junction bases left unmatched: 5.

The chain recombines TRBV15 with TRBJ1-1; TRBD1 matches at 7 bases. V lost 0 bases to trimming and J lost 1 base; unmatched junction nucleotides: 11. Germline CDR1 LNHNV, CDR2 YYDKDF (reference sequence). The CDR3 is 18 amino acids. Here the CDR3 DNA reads TGTGCCACCAGCAGAGATCCGGCCCCGGGACAGACGAACACTGAAGCTTTCTTT. It codes for CATSRDPAPGQTNTEAFF.

V gene TRBV30 combines with J gene TRBJ2-1, with 8 bases fitting TRBD2. V lost 8 bases to trimming and J lost 5 bases; unmatched junction nucleotides: 8. Per germline, CDR1 GTSNPN and CDR2 SVGIG (reference sequence). This CDR3 has 13 amino acids. CDR3 sequence (DNA): TGTGCCGGCGGGAGGCTGTCTGACAATGAGCAGTTCTTC. This codes for CAGGRLSDNEQFF.

In DNA form, the CDR3 reads TGTGCCAGCAGCCAAGGGCCCCGGGCGGGTTCAAACTATGGCTACACCTTC. Amino acids: CASSQGPRAGSNYGYTF. This chain joins TRBV3-1 (or the pseudogene TRBV3-2) and TRBJ1-2; unclear D gene. Trimming took 1 base from V and 2 from J, leaving 17 bases between them. The CDR3 is 17 amino acids. The germline CDR1 and CDR2 sequences are LGHDT and YNNKEL (reference sequence).

CDR3 region: CASSYSGQGAHNEQFF. The CDR3 DNA sequence: TGTGCCAGCAGTTACTCGGGACAGGGGGCGCATAATGAGCAGTTCTTC. The genes are TRBV6-5 and TRBJ2-1; the match to TRBD1 covers 12 bases. Trimming cost V 0 bases and J 7 bases; bases outside gene matches: 4. CDR3 length equals 16 residues. CDR1 and CDR2 from the germline V gene are MNHEY and SVGAGI.

V gene TRBV9 combines with J gene TRBJ2-2; the D gene is possibly TRBD2 (6 bases). Germline V gives CDR1 SGDLS, CDR2 YYNGEE. V was clipped by 4 bases and J by 0 bases, with 13 bases between them. This CDR3 has 16 residues. The CDR3 loop reads CASSLHGGTNTGELFF. In DNA form, the CDR3 reads TGTGCCAGCAGCCTACACGGGGGAACGAACACCGGGGAGCTGTTTTTT.

The gene calls are TRBV11-2 and TRBJ1-4, with D tentatively TRBD1 (6 bases). Trimming took off 3 bases at V and 5 bases at J, with 13 bases between the two ends. CDR1 and CDR2 (germline): SGHAT, FQNNGV. This CDR3 spans 15 amino acids. CDR3 nucleotides: TGTGCCAGCAGCTTGGGCGACAGGAAGAATGAAAAACTGTTTTTT. Translating gives CASSLGDRKNEKLFF. Full variable domain (outside the CDR3, taken from reference TRBV11-2 and TRBJ1-4): EAGVAQSPRYKIIEKRQSVAFWCNPISGHATLYWYQQILGQGPKLLIQFQNNGVVDDSQLPKDRFSAERLKGVDSTLKIQPAKLEDSAVYLCASSLGDRKNEKLFFGSGTQLSVL.

J is TRBJ2-6 and V is TRBV5-1; 8 bases match TRBD1. After removal of 6 bases from V and 0 bases from J, the junction contained 8 bases not matched to a gene. Germline assignment: CDR1 SGHRS and CDR2 YFSETQ. This CDR3 has 17 residues. CDR3 in amino acids: CASMSDRADSGANVLTF. For the CDR3, the DNA is TGCGCCAGCATGTCGGACAGGGCGGACTCTGGGGCCAACGTCCTGACTTTC.

A few counts support this clone. J is TRBJ1-4 and V is TRBV5-1; TRBD1 might be the D (5 bases). V shed 0 bases and J shed 1 base, with 7 bases lying between them. The CDR3 runs to 15 residues. The germline V gene encodes CDR1 SGHRS and CDR2 YFSETQ. This chain's CDR3 is CASSLAGGTNEKLFF. The DNA for the CDR3 is TGCGCCAGCAGCTTGGCCGGGGGAACTAATGAAAAACTGTTTTTT.

The chain's CDR3 is CASSSVDRNTEAFF. The CDR3 DNA reads TGTGCCAGCAGCTCAGTAGACAGGAACACTGAAGCTTTCTTT. The V and J genes are TRBV7-9 and TRBJ1-1; a weak D match, TRBD1 (5 bases). Germline V gene data show CDR1 as SEHNR and CDR2 as FQNEAQ (reference sequence). V shed 4 bases and J shed 1 base, with 10 bases lying between them. The CDR3 has 14 residues.

The chain has TRBV19 and TRBJ2-1, with a possible D match to TRBD1 (6 bases). V lost 6 bases and J 6 bases, leaving 18 bases between the germline ends. This CDR3 is 15 amino acids long. Germline values: CDR1 LNHDA, CDR2 SQIVND (reference sequence). CDR3 residues: CASRKAGEKGNEQFF. The CDR3 DNA reads TGTGCCAGTAGGAAGGCAGGGGAAAAGGGCAATGAGCAGTTCTTC.

The chain is built from TRBV5-6 and TRBJ1-1; a weak D match, TRBD1 (5 bases). Trimming removed 1 base at V and 3 bases at J, with 13 bases between. The CDR3 spans 15 residues. Germline lookup yields CDR1 SGHDT and CDR2 YYEEEE. The CDR3 bases are TGTGCCAGCAGCTTGACTCGCAGGGTGGACACTGAAGCTTTCTTT. Translation gives CASSLTRRVDTEAFF.

This chain links TRBV7-2 with TRBJ1-2, with 9 bases that match TRBD1. Trimming removed 1 base from V and 8 bases from J; junction bases left unmatched: 5. Germline CDR1 and CDR2: SGHTA and FQGNSA. The CDR3 is 14 residues long. For the CDR3, the DNA is TGTGCCAGCAGCTTAGACAGGGGGCGGGAAGGCTACACCTTC. It translates to CASSLDRGREGYTF.

The V and J genes are TRBV19 and TRBJ1-5, with 8 positions matching TRBD1. The CDR3 is 16 amino acids. Germline V gene data show CDR1 as LNHDA and CDR2 as SQIVND (reference sequence). Unmatched junction bases numbered 9, after V lost 1 base and J lost 7 bases. CDR3 nucleotides: TGTGCCAGTAGTATAGCAAGCAGGGGGCTTGTCCAGCCCCAGCATTTT. It encodes CASSIASRGLVQPQHF.

The J gene is TRBJ1-3, the V gene TRBV2; D may be TRBD1 (6 bases). V lost 5 bases to trimming and J lost 3 bases, with 11 bases between them. The CDR3 sequence is 14 residues long. Germline V gene lookup returns CDR1 SNHLY and CDR2 FYNNEI. The CDR3, as DNA: TGTGCCAGCAGTCAATACAGGGTTGGAAACACCATATATTTT. Encoded protein: CASSQYRVGNTIYF.